Listed below are T cell receptor beta chains from one sample, sequenced in a study of CD8 T cells in Susac syndrome. TCRdb re-derived calls from the immunoSEQ multiplex PCR reads in MiXCR, one entry per CDR3 protein. The sample includes roughly 52,000 distinct CDR3 sequences, just under 95% of them seen just once. Sequences were obtained from CD8+ T cells from PBMCs. These receptors came from a human donor with Susac syndrome. Both conserved end residues are part of each CDR3. A D gene is named only where the DNA matches it firmly.

j_call	d_call	v_call	cdr3_aa	cdr3_nt
TRBJ2-1	TRBD2	TRBV5-1	CASSWASGDNEQFF	TGCGCCAGCAGCTGGGCTAGCGGGGACAATGAGCAGTTCTTC
TRBJ1-2	TRBD1	TRBV28	CASREEGTGFSYGYTF	TGTGCCAGCAGAGAGGAGGGGACAGGGTTTTCCTATGGCTACACCTTC
TRBJ2-2	NA	TRBV4-3	CASSQETQWAGELFF	TGCGCCAGCAGCCAAGAAACACAGTGGGCCGGGGAGCTGTTTTTT
TRBJ1-2	NA	TRBV18	CASSRPQGGYTF	TGTGCCAGCTCCCGGCCCCAGGGTGGCTACACCTTC
TRBJ1-4	TRBD1	TRBV5-1	CASRDRGPYGEKLFF	TGCGCCAGCAGGGACAGGGGGCCGTATGGTGAAAAACTGTTTTTT
TRBJ1-1	NA	TRBV29-1	CSDLQGGHTEAFF	TGCAGCGACTTACAGGGTGGGCACACTGAAGCTTTCTTT
TRBJ2-1	NA	TRBV20-1	CSARGTWGENNEQFF	TGCAGTGCTAGAGGCACCTGGGGTGAGAATAATGAGCAGTTCTTC
TRBJ1-1	NA	TRBV9	CASSHPGRGPEAFF	TGTGCCAGCAGCCACCCCGGCAGGGGCCCTGAAGCTTTCTTT
TRBJ2-1	NA	TRBV14	CASSRYYEQFF	TGTGCCAGCAGCCGGTATTATGAGCAGTTCTTC
TRBJ2-5	NA	TRBV28	CASSPPPTGFGTQYF	TGTGCCAGCAGTCCACCCCCCACAGGGTTTGGGACCCAGTACTTC